This TCR beta chain was profiled in a study of blood T cell repertoires in COVID-19. Whole-study context: The samples span acute and convalescent COVID-19 from the United States, Italy and Spain. Sources were T cells, B-cell-depleted T cells, or PBMCs; the material itself was cDNA or gDNA.

Original processing methods: Estimated nucleated cell counts came from reference gene primer amplification. TCRdb's table, derived via immunoSEQ multiplex PCR, lists solely in-frame clones and lacks some. V and J calls and clone size are given by that table; D and trimming were obtained from the DNA. The sample lists 180,000 or so clones; 84% were seen once. V dropped 8 bases and J dropped 0 bases, with 13 bases sitting between them. Germline CDR1 is SGHTA and CDR2 is FQGNSA. This CDR3 contains 14 residues. The TCR comes from a woman in her seventies with COVID-19, enrolled during active disease. The chain has TRBV7-2 and TRBJ2-5, with D maybe TRBD2 (5 bases). The sample consisted of peripheral blood. In DNA, the CDR3 is TGTGCCAGCCATTTGGAGCGGTACCAAGAGACCCAGTACTTC. Its translation: CASHLERYQETQYF.